The entry below describes one T cell receptor beta chain. These data come from a study of identifying expanded T cells in peripheral blood. Profiled with immunoSEQ multiplex PCR; TCRdb holds only in-frame clones, not every one. The repertoire holds about 85,000 clones, with approximately 90% as singletons. The V end was cut by 6 bases, the J end by 7 bases, with 9 bases between. The CDR3 loop spans 11 amino acids. Germline V gene lookup returns CDR1 WSHSY and CDR2 SAAADI. The chain is built from TRBV10-2 and TRBJ1-2, with D possibly TRBD1 on 6 matching bases. The TCR was taken from a person aged 18 to 75 in good health. The sample was blood. This CDR3 reads CASRGQFGYTF. For the CDR3, the DNA is TGCGCCAGCAGAGGACAGTTTGGCTACACCTTC.